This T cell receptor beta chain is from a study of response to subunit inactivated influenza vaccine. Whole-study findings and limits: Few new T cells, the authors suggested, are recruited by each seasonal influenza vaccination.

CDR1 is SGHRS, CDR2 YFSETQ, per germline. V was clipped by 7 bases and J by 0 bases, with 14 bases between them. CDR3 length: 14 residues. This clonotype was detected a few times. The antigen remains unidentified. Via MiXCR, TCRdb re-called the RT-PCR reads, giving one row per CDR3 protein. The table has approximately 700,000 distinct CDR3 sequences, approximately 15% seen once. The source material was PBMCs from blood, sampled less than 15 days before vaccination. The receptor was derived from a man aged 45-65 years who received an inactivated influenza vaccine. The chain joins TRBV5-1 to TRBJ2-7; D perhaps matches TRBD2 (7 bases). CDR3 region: CASALGGDSYEQYF. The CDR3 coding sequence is TGCGCCAGCGCCCTAGGGGGGGACTCCTACGAGCAGTACTTC.